The T cell receptor (beta chain) described here comes from a study of cytomegalovirus exposure and HLA in healthy donors. Per germline, CDR1 SEHNR and CDR2 FQNEAQ (reference sequence). The CDR3 extends over 18 amino acids. V shed 4 bases and J shed 9 bases, with 25 bases lying between them. This PCR relied on a set of 60 Vbeta primers and 13 Jbeta primers. Profiled with immunoSEQ multiplex PCR; TCRdb holds only in-frame clones, not every one. The sample records about 140,000 clones, 80% being singletons. The sequence came from a woman aged 40 to 49 in good health and CMV-seronegative. The V gene is TRBV7-9, the J gene TRBJ1-6; the D is unclear. Source material: PBMCs. CDR3 region: CASSSTPPNRAGISPLHF. CDR3 bases: TGTGCCAGCAGCTCAACGCCCCCCAACCGGGCGGGCATTTCACCCCTCCACTTT.